This T cell receptor beta chain was observed in a study of Tregs in tolerant kidney transplant recipients. Germline CDR1 MNHNY, CDR2 SVGAGI (reference sequence). This CDR3 comprises 14 residues. V was clipped by 6 bases and J by 6 bases; unmatched bases: 10. Here immunoSEQ multiplex PCR was the method, and the copy in TCRdb shows in-frame clones only, minus some. The sample has about 110,000 clones, nearly 90% seen once; the top ten hold around 0.35%. This specimen was CD4+ T cells from blood, taken before the transplant. This rearrangement joins TRBV6-6 to TRBJ1-2; 7 bases are a match to TRBD1. This sequence originates from a human donor who received a combined kidney and bone marrow transplant. The CDR3 is CASRWDSGNDGYTF. The CDR3, as DNA: TGTGCCAGCAGATGGGACAGTGGGAACGATGGCTACACCTTC.